The T cell receptor (beta chain) under discussion was sequenced for a study of PD-1 blockade in classical Hodgkin lymphoma. This clone occurred once. CDR1 and CDR2 from the germline V gene are MNHNS and SASEGT. CDR3 length: 15 residues. Trimming pared 4 bases from V and 6 bases from J, leaving 16 bases between. Method: immunoSEQ multiplex PCR; TCRdb's copy keeps in-frame clones and lacks some. The sample gives 10,000 or so clones, 60% to 85% of which show up once; about 26% is in the top ten. After autologous stem cell transplantation all patients relapsed, and prior brentuximab vedotin exposure differed between cohorts.

The source of this sequence is a human donor with classical Hodgkin lymphoma. The genes are TRBV6-1 and TRBJ2-1; D may be TRBD1 or TRBD2 (5 bases each). The material sequenced was peripheral blood mononuclear cells (PBMCs), taken at baseline. This CDR3 reads CASSGGRDGANEQFF. DNA for the CDR3: TGTGCCAGCAGTGGAGGCAGGGACGGGGCCAATGAGCAGTTCTTC.